This T cell receptor beta chain was profiled in a study of T-cell memory formation after mild COVID-19. Study conclusions and caveats: For second-wave clones that peaked at day 37, SARS-CoV-2 specificity went unverified. Cross-reactive memory seemingly joined, as some responding clones were found in pre-infection memory.

Points on this clonotype: No antigen is known for it.

One entry per CDR3 protein, called by TCRdb with MiXCR from the 5' RACE reads. In the table there are around 180,000 distinct CDR3 sequences, about 18% of which are singletons. The junction had 2 bases not matched to a gene; V was cut back by 8 bases and J by 3 bases. Germline assignment: CDR1 ENHRY and CDR2 SYGVKD. The CDR3 totals 12 residues. The sequencing input was PBMCs or a T cell subset sorted from them (not recorded which). The gene calls are TRBV10-3 and TRBJ2-7; the match to TRBD1 covers 9 bases. This receptor was identified in a man younger than 35 who had mild COVID-19 (a few samples of this study predate the infection). Cell type and time point are not known. This CDR3 is CAIGTGCYEQYV. For the CDR3, the DNA is TGTGCCATCGGGACAGGGTGCTACGAGCAGTACGTC.